This TCR beta chain derives from a study of beta chain features in type 1 diabetes (dated by TCRdb to 2016 to 2018). Regarding the complete study: Patients and healthy donors did not differ in mean age, gender distribution, total cell number or subset yield. In the study, recently diagnosed type 1 diabetes patients and matched healthy donors were compared on the TCRB repertoires of their sorted circulating CD4+ T cell subsets. Naive and central memory subsets were obtained from all 30 or so donors, but regulatory and stem cell-like memory subsets were isolated from only 8 patients and roughly eight healthy donors. A total of about 100 million sorted cells were examined across all samples, and RNA yield correlated strongly with the number of cells per subset.

A word on this clone: Its antigen specificity is not known. No clone much larger than this one lies a single base away; base qualities are absent.

Each donor gave one peripheral blood draw, averaging approximately 0.11 L, which was collected into heparinised tubes. Using a panel that included CD45RO, CCR7, CD25, CD127, CD95 and CD27, naive, central memory, regulatory and stem cell-like memory CD4+ T cells were sorted on a BD FACSAria II. Every sorted population had a purity above 95%. PBMCs were isolated right away by Lymphoprep density gradient centrifugation and were stained directly, without culture. To minimize batch effects, samples were stained and sorted in pairs, one healthy donor with one patient per experiment. Study-wide findings and limitations: The naive, central memory and regulatory TCRB repertoires appeared to resemble one another more closely among patients than among healthy donors. Only small numbers of individuals were included in the HLA sub-analyses, which left unresolved whether HLA type had any influence on TCRB rearrangement. PCR might favor shorter templates, but patient and control samples were amplified and corrected together, so any skew would affect both groups equally. Because cDNA was sequenced instead of genomic DNA, activated cells with high expression could be over-represented, although the groups did not differ in activation or CD3 levels. Patients with type 1 diabetes made fewer insertions and deleted more nucleotides at VDJ recombination sites, implying thymic rearrangement abnormalities. A moderate but significant shortening of TCRB CDR3 length was observed in type 1 diabetes patients in all four CD4+ subsets.

CDR1 and CDR2, per the germline V gene (reference sequence), are SGHNT and YYREEE. The CDR3 starts with the cysteine, ends with the phenylalanine, and has 16 residues. Only the CDR3 part of the read is kept: 48 bases, read in frame from the first base. Germline trimming amounts to 0 bases on V and 4 bases on J, with 5 as the count of junction bases outside the gene matches. The entire amount of isolated RNA was reverse transcribed using the High Capacity cDNA Reverse Transcription Kit, so the sequenced TCRB transcripts were expressed ones. Naive, central memory and regulatory T cell samples underwent deep immunoSEQ sequencing, averaging approximately 3.5 million total reads per sample. Sorted cells were lysed in RLT buffer and RNA was extracted with DNase-treated RNeasy Micro or Mini kits, depending on cell number. Each cell subset was processed on its own to prevent cross-contamination, while patient and healthy donor samples were processed together. Using the immunoSEQ multiplex PCR, TCRB sequences were amplified from cDNA into 87-bp fragments spanning the CDR3 region. The amplicons were sequenced using the Illumina HiSeq platform. Regarding the original processing steps: PCR bias was computationally corrected using synthetic template baselines, reads within Hamming distance 2 were collapsed, and singletons that could not be merged were discarded. Reads were aligned against IMGT so that V, D and J genes, CDR3 length and insertions or deletions at six rearrangement sites could be assigned. Within each subset, clonotype counts were normalized to the number of sorted cells before true diversity and Gini coefficients were calculated with the tcR R package. The overlap coefficient, calculated on TCRB nucleotide sequences, was used to quantify repertoire sharing. Out-of-frame TCRB sequences from naive cells were analyzed as a proxy for the pre-selection repertoire. TCRdb holds this immuneACCESS table with in-frame rearrangements only. Some clones are missing; in checked studies, unresolved V genes explain under half, and the rest has no known cause. V and J calls and clone size follow that table, whereas D and trimming were derived from the DNA. This sample has 280,000 or so clones in its table, and about 15% of those were observed once. In total, the top ten clones hold approximately 0.015% of the sample.

The sequence came from a man aged 18 to 30 with type 1 diabetes. Sample: naive CD4+ T cells from blood. This sample's cell subset or site label indicates: true naive CD4+ T cells. The chain is made from TRBV5-4 and TRBJ2-3; the central 10 bases match TRBD2. The CDR3 corresponds to CASSLDSGRLADTQYF. The DNA sequence is given as TGTGCCAGCAGCTTGGATAGCGGGAGGCTAGCAGATACGCAGTATTTT.